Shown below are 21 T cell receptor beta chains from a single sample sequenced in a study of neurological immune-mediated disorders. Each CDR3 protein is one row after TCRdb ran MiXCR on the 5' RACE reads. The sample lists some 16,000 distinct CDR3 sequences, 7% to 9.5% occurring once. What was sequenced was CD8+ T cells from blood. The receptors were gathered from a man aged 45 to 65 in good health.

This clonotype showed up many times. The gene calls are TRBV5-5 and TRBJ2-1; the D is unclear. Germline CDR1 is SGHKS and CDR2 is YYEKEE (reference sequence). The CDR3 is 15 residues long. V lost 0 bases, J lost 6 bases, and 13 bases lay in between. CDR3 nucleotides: TGTGCCAGCAGCTTGGAAGCCTCCCCCGTCAATGAGCAGTTCTTC. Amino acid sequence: CASSLEASPVNEQFF.

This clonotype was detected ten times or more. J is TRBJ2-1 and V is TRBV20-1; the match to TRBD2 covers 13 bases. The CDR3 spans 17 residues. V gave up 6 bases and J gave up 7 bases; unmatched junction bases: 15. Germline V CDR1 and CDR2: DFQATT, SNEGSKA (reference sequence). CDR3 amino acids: CSAVLAGGPFSGNEQFF. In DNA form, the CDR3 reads TGCAGTGCCGTACTAGCGGGAGGGCCCTTTTCTGGGAATGAGCAGTTCTTC.

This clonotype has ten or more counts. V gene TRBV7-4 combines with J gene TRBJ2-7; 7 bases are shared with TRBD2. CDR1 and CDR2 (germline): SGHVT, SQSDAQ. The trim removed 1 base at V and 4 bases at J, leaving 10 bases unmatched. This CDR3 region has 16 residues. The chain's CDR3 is CASSLGTAVSGYEQYF. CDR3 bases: TGTGCCAGCAGCTTAGGAACCGCGGTTAGCGGGTACGAGCAGTACTTC. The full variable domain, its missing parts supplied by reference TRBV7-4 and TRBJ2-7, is GAGVSQSPRYKVAKRGRDVALRCDSISGHVTLYWYRQTLGQGSEVLTYSQSDAQRDKSGRPSGRFSAERPERSVSTLKIQRTEQGDSAVYLCASSLGTAVSGYEQYFGPGTRLTVT.

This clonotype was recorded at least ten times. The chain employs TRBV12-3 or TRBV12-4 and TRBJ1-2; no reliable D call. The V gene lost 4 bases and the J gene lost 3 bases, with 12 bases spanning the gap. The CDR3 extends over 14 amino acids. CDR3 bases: TGTGCCAGCAGTTCCCCCGGCGGCTACTATGGCTACACCTTC. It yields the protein CASSSPGGYYGYTF.

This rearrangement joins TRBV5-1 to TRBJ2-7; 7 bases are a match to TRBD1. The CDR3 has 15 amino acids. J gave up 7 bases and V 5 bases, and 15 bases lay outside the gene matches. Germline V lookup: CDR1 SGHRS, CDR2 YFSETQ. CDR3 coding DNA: TGCGCCAGCAGTGACCCCGACCGACAGGGCCTAGAGCAGTACTTC. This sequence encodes CASSDPDRQGLEQYF.

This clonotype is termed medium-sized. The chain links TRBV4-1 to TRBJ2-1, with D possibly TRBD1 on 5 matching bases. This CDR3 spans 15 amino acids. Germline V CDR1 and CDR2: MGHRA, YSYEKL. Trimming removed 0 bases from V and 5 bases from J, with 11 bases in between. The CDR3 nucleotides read TGCGCCAGCAGCCAAGAGGCGACAGCGAACAATGAGCAGTTCTTC. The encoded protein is CASSQEATANNEQFF.

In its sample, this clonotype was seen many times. CDR3 protein: CASSALAEGHNEQFF. In DNA form, the CDR3 reads TGTGCCAGCAGTGCGTTAGCGGAGGGGCACAATGAGCAGTTCTTC. The chain employs TRBV25-1 and TRBJ2-1; possibly TRBD2 for D (6 bases). V was shortened by 4 bases and J by 5 bases, with 15 bases between the two germline ends. CDR1 and CDR2 (germline): MGHDK, SYGVNS. The CDR3 has 15 residues.

The CDR3 sequence: CASSLAITSPDTQYF. The CDR3 DNA reads TGTGCCAGCAGCTTGGCTATCACGAGCCCAGATACGCAGTATTTT. This chain joins TRBV5-4 and TRBJ2-3; no clear D gene. The CDR3 is 15 residues long. The V gene lost 0 bases and the J gene lost 4 bases, with 12 bases spanning the gap. Germline V gives CDR1 SGHNT, CDR2 YYREEE (reference sequence).

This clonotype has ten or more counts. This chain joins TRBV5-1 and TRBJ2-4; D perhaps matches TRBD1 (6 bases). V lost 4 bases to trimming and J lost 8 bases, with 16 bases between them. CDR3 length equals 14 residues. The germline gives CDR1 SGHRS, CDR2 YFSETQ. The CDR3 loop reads CASSPPTGEDIQYF. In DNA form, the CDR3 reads TGCGCCAGCAGCCCACCGACAGGCGAGGACATTCAGTACTTC.

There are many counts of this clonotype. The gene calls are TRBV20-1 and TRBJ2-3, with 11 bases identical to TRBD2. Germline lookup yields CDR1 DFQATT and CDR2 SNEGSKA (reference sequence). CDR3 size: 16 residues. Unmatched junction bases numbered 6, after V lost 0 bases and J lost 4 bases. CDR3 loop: CSAREELAGDADTQYF. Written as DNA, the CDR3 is TGCAGTGCTAGAGAAGAACTAGCGGGAGACGCAGATACGCAGTATTTT.

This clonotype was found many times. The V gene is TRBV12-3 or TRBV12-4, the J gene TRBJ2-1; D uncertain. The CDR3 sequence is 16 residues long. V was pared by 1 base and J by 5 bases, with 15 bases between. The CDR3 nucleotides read TGTGCCAGCAGTTTAGTGTGGTCCCCGGGCCACAATGAGCAGTTCTTC. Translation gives CASSLVWSPGHNEQFF.

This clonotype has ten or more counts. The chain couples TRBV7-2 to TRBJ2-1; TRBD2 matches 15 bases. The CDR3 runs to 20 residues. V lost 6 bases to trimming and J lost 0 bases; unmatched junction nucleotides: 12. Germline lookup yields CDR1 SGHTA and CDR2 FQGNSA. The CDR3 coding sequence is TGTGCCAGCAGGGACGGACTAGCGGGAGGGCTGGATGACTCCTACAATGAGCAGTTCTTC. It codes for CASRDGLAGGLDDSYNEQFF. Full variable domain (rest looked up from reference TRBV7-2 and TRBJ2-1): GAGVSQSPSNKVTEKGKDVELRCDPISGHTALYWYRQSLGQGLEFLIYFQGNSAPDKSGLPSDRFSAERTGGSVSTLTIQRTQQEDSAVYLCASRDGLAGGLDDSYNEQFFGPGTRLTVL.

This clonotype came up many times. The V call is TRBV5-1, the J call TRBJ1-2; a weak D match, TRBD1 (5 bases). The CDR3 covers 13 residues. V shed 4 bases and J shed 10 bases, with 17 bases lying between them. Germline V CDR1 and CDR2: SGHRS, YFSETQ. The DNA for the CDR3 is TGCGCCAGCAGCGGCGCGGGGACCATAGACTACACCTTC. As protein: CASSGAGTIDYTF.

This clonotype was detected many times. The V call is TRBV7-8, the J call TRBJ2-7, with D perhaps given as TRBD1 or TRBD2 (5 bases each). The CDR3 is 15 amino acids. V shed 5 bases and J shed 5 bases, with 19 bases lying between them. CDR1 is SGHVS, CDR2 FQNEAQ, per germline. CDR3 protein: CASSHRLGEIHEQYF. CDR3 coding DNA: TGTGCCAGCAGCCACCGGCTGGGGGAGATCCACGAGCAGTACTTC.

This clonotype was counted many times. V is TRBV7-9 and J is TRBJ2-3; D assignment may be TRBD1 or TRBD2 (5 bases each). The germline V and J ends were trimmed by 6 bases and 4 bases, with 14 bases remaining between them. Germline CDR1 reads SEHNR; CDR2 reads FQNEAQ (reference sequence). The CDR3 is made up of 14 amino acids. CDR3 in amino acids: CASRTNQGADTQYF. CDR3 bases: TGTGCCAGCAGAACCAACCAGGGAGCAGATACGCAGTATTTT. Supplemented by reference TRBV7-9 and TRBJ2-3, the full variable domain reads DTGVSQNPRHKITKRGQNVTFRCDPISEHNRLYWYRQTLGQGPEFLTYFQNEAQLEKSRLLSDRFSAERPKGSFSTLEIQRTEQGDSAMYLCASRTNQGADTQYFGPGTRLTVL.

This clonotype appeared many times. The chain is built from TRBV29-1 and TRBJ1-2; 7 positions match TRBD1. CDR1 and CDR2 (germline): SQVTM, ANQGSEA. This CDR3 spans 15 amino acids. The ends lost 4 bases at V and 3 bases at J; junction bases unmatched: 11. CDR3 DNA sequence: TGCAGCGTTGTGTCAGGGGGGTATTTGGACTATGGCTACACCTTC. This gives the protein CSVVSGGYLDYGYTF.

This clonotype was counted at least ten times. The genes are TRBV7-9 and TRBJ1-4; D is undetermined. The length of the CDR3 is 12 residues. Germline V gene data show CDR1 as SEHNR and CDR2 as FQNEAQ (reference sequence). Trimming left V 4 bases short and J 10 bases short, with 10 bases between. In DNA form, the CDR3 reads TGTGCCAGCAGCTCTGGCATTTCAAAACTGTTTTTT. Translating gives CASSSGISKLFF.

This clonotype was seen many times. DNA of the CDR3: TGTGCCAGCAGTGACATGCTTTGGACTGAAGCTTTCTTT. It is translated as CASSDMLWTEAFF. The rearrangement uses TRBV6-1 and TRBJ1-1; D is undetermined. V was cut by 3 bases and J by 5 bases, with 10 bases left in between. This CDR3 is 13 amino acids long. The germline CDR1 and CDR2 sequences are MNHNS and SASEGT.

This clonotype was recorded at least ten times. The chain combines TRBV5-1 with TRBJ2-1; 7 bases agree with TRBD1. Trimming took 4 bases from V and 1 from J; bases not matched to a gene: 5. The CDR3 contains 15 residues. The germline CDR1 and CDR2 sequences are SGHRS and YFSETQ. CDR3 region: CASSLRDSSYNEQFF. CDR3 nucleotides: TGCGCCAGCAGCCTCCGGGACAGTTCCTACAATGAGCAGTTCTTC.

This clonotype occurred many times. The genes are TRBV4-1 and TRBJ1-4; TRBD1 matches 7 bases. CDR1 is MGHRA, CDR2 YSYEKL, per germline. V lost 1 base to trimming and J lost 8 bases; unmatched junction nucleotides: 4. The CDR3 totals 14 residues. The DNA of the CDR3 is TGCGCCAGCAGCCAAGCCAGGGGGGAGGAAAAACTGTTTTTT. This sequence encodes CASSQARGEEKLFF.

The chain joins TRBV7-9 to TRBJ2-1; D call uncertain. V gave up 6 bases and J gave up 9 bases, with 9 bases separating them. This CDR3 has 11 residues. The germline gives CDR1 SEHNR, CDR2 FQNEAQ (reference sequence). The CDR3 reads CASSLGAEQFF. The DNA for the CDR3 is TGTGCCAGCAGTCTTGGAGCTGAGCAGTTCTTC.